Included here is one T cell receptor (beta chain) sequence, with context. There is no known antigen for this receptor. It has no much larger one-base neighbor in the sample; base qualities were not kept. The record originates from a study of T cell repertoires and HLA-DP antigens (dated by TCRdb to 2016 to 2019). Study-level background: The study used an in vitro model of CD4+ T cell alloreactivity against allogeneic HLA-DP presented by transduced HeLa cells. An average DNA input of approximately 210 ng was used for sorted CD137+CD4+ samples, compared with 950 to 1,500 ng for pre-culture CD4+ samples. The three donors were two male and one female, with ages ranging from the 18-to-29 to the 60-to-69 age band. One alloantigen differed from self by one peptide-binding groove amino acid, whereas the other differed by ten, modelling structurally similar versus dissimilar alloantigens. The research as a whole found: Naive and memory CD4+ repertoires were not analysed separately. Limitations were identified as the inclusion of only three donors, the use of a non-physiological HeLa antigen-presenting system, and the use of total CD4+ responder cells. Clones undetected before culture had an average cumulative frequency of around 35% against one allele and 50.6% against the other. Sorted CD137+ cells showed similar clonality against both alloantigens, at about 0.4, which was much higher than the roughly 0.041 seen in pre-culture samples.

Magnetic bead negative selection was used to isolate untouched CD4+ T cells from Ficoll-separated PBMC, with an average purity of approximately 98%. Using magnetic beads, untouched CD4+ T cells were isolated from Ficoll-separated PBMC at around 98% purity, with only negligible CD8+ contamination. Peripheral blood mononuclear cells came from the buffy coats of a few healthy blood donors, who served as the study's donors. CMV seronegative status was shared by all three donors. Genomic DNA was extracted with the DNeasy Blood & Tissue Kit. TCRB sequencing was performed on genomic DNA from sorted CD137+CD4+ cells and pre-culture CD4+ baseline samples from each subject. Measured from the cysteine to the phenylalanine, the CDR3 is 12 residues long. Only CDR3 DNA remains: 36 bases, in frame from the first base. Relative to germline, V is 0 bases shorter and J is 7 bases shorter, with 4 bases between their ends. CDR1 GTSNPN and CDR2 SVGIG are derived from the germline V gene (reference sequence).

The immunoSEQ multiplex PCR, with forward primers for 54 TRBV segments and reverse primers for 13 TRBJ segments, was used to amplify TCRB CDR3 regions. Deep resolution, with a target of roughly 200,000 T cell genomes, was applied to the sequencing of pre-culture CD4+ samples. Sequencing of the amplicons on an Illumina HiSeq System generated 87 bp reads spanning the CDR3. Per the original workflow: Reads were corrected for PCR and sequencing errors, and CDR3 regions were defined by alignment to IMGT reference sequences. Synthetic template pools were used to estimate template counts and unique rearrangement counts. Clonality was computed as 1 minus Pielou's evenness. The Daley-Smith estimator was used to estimate richness. Morisita's index served as the measure of repertoire overlap. A clone counted as low-abundance if it appeared in cultured samples but went undetected in the pre-culture repertoire of the same donor. TCRdb retrieved this table from immuneACCESS and kept in-frame rearrangements only. Not all clones are present; in checked studies, unresolved V genes account for under half, and no reason is known for the remainder. That table furnishes V, J and clone size, whereas the DNA furnished D and trimming. The sample table holds 65,000 to 90,000 clones, of which 80% were seen once. The ten largest clones add up to 1.5% to 2% of the sample.

The source of this sequence is a man aged 55 to 70 in good health and CMV-seronegative. The material sequenced was CD4+ T cells from PBMCs. This chain joins TRBV30 to TRBJ1-6; the D gene cannot be resolved reliably. The nucleotide sequence reads TGTGCCTGGAGTGTTTGGAATTCACCCCTCCACTTT. This yields the protein CAWSVWNSPLHF.